This T cell receptor beta chain was recorded in a study of CD8 T cells in ankylosing spondylitis. This clonotype appeared many times. The V and J ends lost 4 bases and 7 bases respectively, with 21 bases between them. This CDR3 is built from 15 residues. Germline CDR1 is SGHRS and CDR2 is YFSETQ. By quantitative 5'-RACE with molecular barcodes, the TCR beta libraries were made. MiXCR, run by TCRdb on the 5' RACE reads, gives a single entry per CDR3 protein. The table lists fewer than 250,000 distinct CDR3 sequences, more than 9% of them singletons. The chain carries TRBV5-1 and TRBJ2-7; unclear D gene. This clonotype originated in a male donor with ankylosing spondylitis or in good health (not recorded which). Sequencing used blood, either unsorted or a sorted T cell fraction (not recorded which). The DNA for the CDR3 is TGCGCCAGCAGCCCAAGTGGCACGGCGATCGGTGAGCAGTACTTC. This encodes CASSPSGTAIGEQYF.